This T cell receptor beta chain was sequenced in a study of shared clonotypes between healthy human individuals. The study's findings and limits: Donor clonotype sharing was expected to depend on sequencing depth.

For this clone: As yet, its antigen is unknown.

Assay: immunoSEQ multiplex PCR; the TCRdb copy retains only in-frame clones and omits some. The sample lists about 530,000 clones; 95% to 97% were seen once. Germline CDR1 SGHRS, CDR2 YFSETQ. After removal of 2 bases from V and 8 bases from J, the junction contained 6 bases not matched to a gene. The CDR3 runs to 15 residues. Sequenced: naive CD4+ T cells sorted from blood. Sample subset: CD45RA+ positively selected. This TCR was sampled from a woman in her twenties or thirties in good health. The rearrangement joins TRBV5-1 to TRBJ2-2; 10 positions agree with TRBD2. CDR3 bases: TGCGCCAGCAGCTTAAACCTAGCGGGAGAGGGGGAGCTGTTTTTT. It is translated as CASSLNLAGEGELFF.